This TCR beta chain derives from a study of T cells in localized non-small cell lung cancer. Study observations and caveats: Longer overall survival was seen with higher T cell density measured in blood. As only one tumor region underwent sequencing, heterogeneity remains possible. Uninvolved adjacent lung, not tumor, had the highest T cell clonality. The appearance of a median around 57 of the top 100 tumor clones was seen in adjacent lung.

Comments on this clone: Its specificity is unknown.

The CDR3 extends over 15 amino acids. Between the trimmed V and J ends, which lost 1 base and 5 bases, there was a span of 14 bases. Per germline, CDR1 MGHRA and CDR2 YSYEKL. Clones were sequenced by immunoSEQ multiplex PCR, and TCRdb holds only the in-frame ones, with some missing. Among about 36,000 clones listed, about 83% were seen once. The sample in question was peripheral blood, obtained before any cancer treatment. The sequence came from a woman aged 35 to 70 with stage I lung adenocarcinoma. The chain has TRBV4-1 and TRBJ2-5; TRBD1 is a possible D gene (5 bases). CDR3 DNA: TGCGCCAGCAGCCAAGGGCGTGCAGGGAAGGAGACCCAGTACTTC. It translates to CASSQGRAGKETQYF.